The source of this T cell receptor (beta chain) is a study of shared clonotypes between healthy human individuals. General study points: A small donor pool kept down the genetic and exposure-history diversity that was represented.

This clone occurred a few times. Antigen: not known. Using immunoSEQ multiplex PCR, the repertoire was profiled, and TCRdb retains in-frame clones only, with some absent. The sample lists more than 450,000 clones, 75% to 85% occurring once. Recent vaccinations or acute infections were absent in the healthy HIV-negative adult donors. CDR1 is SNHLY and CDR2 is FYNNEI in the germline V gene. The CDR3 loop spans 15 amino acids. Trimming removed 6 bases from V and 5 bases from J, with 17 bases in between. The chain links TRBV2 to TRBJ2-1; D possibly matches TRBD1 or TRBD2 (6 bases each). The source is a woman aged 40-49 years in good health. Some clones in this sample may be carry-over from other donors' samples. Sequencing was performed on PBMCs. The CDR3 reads CASSDGGTTNNEQFF. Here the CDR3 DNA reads TGTGCCAGCAGCGATGGCGGGACAACTAACAATGAGCAGTTCTTC.